The clone carrying this TCR beta chain was observed a handful of times. The antigen remains unidentified. This CDR3 is also generated by other DNA sequences in the sample. Sequencing used immunoSEQ multiplex PCR; TCRdb keeps in-frame clones, though not all of them. Of approximately 2,300,000 clones in the sample, less than 95% are singletons; the top ten hold about 0.36%. These data originate in a study of shared clonotypes between healthy human individuals. Turning to the study itself: Sampling drew on donors who were a couple of women and a few men aged 18 to 49. Study-level results: Against clonotypes common to all four donors, non-shared ones had lower generation probabilities.

The CDR3 sequence is 16 residues long. Germline CDR1 and CDR2: SGHNT and YYREEE (reference sequence). The V segment lost 3 bases and the J segment 0 bases; nucleotides outside the gene matches: 2. V is TRBV5-4 and J is TRBJ2-3, with TRBD2 matching over 12 bases. The sequence came from a man aged 18 to 29 in good health. Some clones in this sample may be carry-over from other donors' samples. Sequenced: naive CD4+ T cells from PBMCs. As for subset: CD45RA+ positively selected. CDR3 residues: CASSSGTSGSTDTQYF. CDR3 nucleotide sequence: TGTGCCAGCAGCTCCGGGACTAGCGGGAGCACAGATACGCAGTATTTT.